This T cell receptor beta chain derives from a study of blood T cell repertoires in COVID-19 (dated by TCRdb to the early 2020s). Broadly, across the study: Collaborator samples came from the United States, Italy and Spain and covered acute and convalescent phases of COVID-19. The material from the prospective study consisted of cDNA or gDNA derived from T cells, B-cell-depleted T cells, or PBMCs. Nearly every sample came with metadata listing a de-identified subject ID, COVID-19 status, age in years and sex. Where available, HLA class I and class II types were obtained from metadata supplied by the sample provider rather than from assay-based typing. The repertoires were released in a freely available public database intended as a resource for research on the immune response to SARS-CoV-2. The dataset comprised deeply sampled blood TCRbeta repertoires from subjects exposed to, actively infected with, or recovered from COVID-19. The samples were drawn from two sources: the first 160 participants of the ongoing ImmuneRACE study, and approximately 1,300 subjects contributed by 6 global collaborators. Summary of the overall study and its limitations: Clinical and demographic metadata were provided uncurated, with the amount varying by source and participant.

Participants in the prospective study were enrolled through a virtual design, were aged about 18 to 90 years, and lived in fewer than 30 United States geographic areas. Cohort assignment in the prospective study relied on participant-reported clinical history from a screening survey and a study questionnaire. Each participant in the prospective study had whole blood, serum and a nasopharyngeal or oropharyngeal swab collected by mobile phlebotomists. Participants in the prospective study had the option to provide additional blood draws and questionnaires over an approximately 2-month period. Prospective study blood samples were shipped either frozen or at room temperature before DNA extraction. With respect to this clone: Its cognate antigen has yet to be identified. No quality values exist for individual bases; no much larger clone is one base distant.

The immunoSEQ Assay, a bias-controlled multiplex PCR, was used to amplify TCRbeta CDR3 regions from genomic DNA. Per the authors' processing: The number of nucleated cells in each sample was estimated from the amplification of reference gene primers within the assay. To quantify the absolute abundance of each unique TCRbeta CDR3 rearrangement, sequence reads were collapsed and filtered. For each sample, productive Simpson clonality was calculated by taking the square root of Simpson's diversity index across productive rearrangements. TCRdb re-hosts the immuneACCESS table, in-frame sequences only. Its copies lack some clones; in the studies checked, an unresolved V gene accounts for under half of them, and the cause for the rest is not known. V and J calls and clone size follow that table, whereas D and trimming were derived from the DNA. Within this sample are about 140,000 clones, with about four fifths of them counted one time only. Of the sample, approximately 3.6% is held by the ten largest clones.

Measured from the cysteine to the phenylalanine, the CDR3 is 14 residues long. Just CDR3 DNA is preserved here, 42 bases in frame from base 1. According to the germline V gene, CDR1 reads SGHTS and CDR2 reads YDEGEE. From V the trimming removes 6 bases and from J it removes 10 bases, while the gene matches leave 10 bases of the junction unaccounted for. The clonotype originates from a woman in her forties or fifties with acute COVID-19. Source material: PBMCs or T cells enriched from blood (not recorded which). The rearranged segments are TRBV5-8 and TRBJ1-4; the junction holds 9 bases that match TRBD1. The CDR3 is CASTMGQGGGKLFF. The bases read TGTGCCAGCACCATGGGACAGGGAGGGGGAAAACTGTTTTTT.